This T cell receptor (beta chain) derives from a study of technical replicates of blood from a few donors. There are 13 residues in the CDR3. CDR1 MRHNA and CDR2 SNTAGT come from the germline V gene. V dropped 8 bases and J dropped 0 bases, with 10 bases sitting between them. Sequenced by immunoSEQ multiplex PCR; TCRdb stores in-frame clones only, minus some. The table records roughly 50,000 clones, roughly 96% of them present only once. Material for sequencing was PBMCs. This TCR came from a human donor in good health. Some clones in this sample may be carry-over from other donors' samples. The rearrangement uses TRBV6-4 and TRBJ1-1; unclear D gene. This CDR3 reads CASRQSLNTEAFF. DNA for the CDR3: TGTGCCAGCCGCCAAAGCTTGAACACTGAAGCTTTCTTT.